The 3 T cell receptor beta chains presented below share a single source sample, sequenced in a study of T-cell reconstitution after alpha-beta-depleted transplantation in children. Unique molecular identifiers were incorporated into the prepared TCRbeta library. In TCRdb, the PCR reads were re-called with MiXCR into one record per CDR3 protein. The repertoire has hundreds of thousands of distinct CDR3 sequences, under 30% of them found once; the top ten carry 4% to 5.5%. Sequencing used PBMCs, mostly from graft donor cells, obtained 360 days after TCRalphabeta/CD19-depleted stem cell transplant. The receptors derive from a female patient under 10 years old who had a stem cell transplant for congenital amegakaryocytic thrombocytopenia, so the T cells may come from the graft donor.

The chain employs TRBV5-1 and TRBJ2-3; 10 bases are shared with TRBD2. The length of the CDR3 is 15 residues. Germline V gene lookup returns CDR1 SGHRS and CDR2 YFSETQ. The V segment lost 1 base and the J segment 5 bases; nucleotides outside the gene matches: 4. The CDR3 sequence is CASSLTSGNRDTQYF. CDR3 coding DNA: TGCGCCAGCAGCTTGACTAGCGGGAATAGAGATACGCAGTATTTT.

A few counts support this clonotype. CDR3 loop: CASSVLDRTYEQYF. CDR3 bases: TGTGCCAGCAGTGTCTTGGACAGGACATACGAGCAGTACTTC. The chain joins TRBV25-1 to TRBJ2-7, with 7 bases that match TRBD1. The germline V gene encodes CDR1 MGHDK and CDR2 SYGVNS. Germline trimming cut 4 bases from V and 4 bases from J; bases unmatched to any gene: 7. This CDR3 contains 14 residues.

This clonotype was recorded many times. The V call is TRBV28, the J call TRBJ2-1; a weak D match, TRBD2 (5 bases). This CDR3 has 18 residues. Trimming removed 7 bases at V and 5 bases at J, with 27 bases between. The germline CDR1 and CDR2 sequences are MDHEN and SYDVKM. The CDR3 region has the DNA TGTGCCAGCAACAAGTGGAGCCCGGGCCTCGAGGGCCACAATGAGCAGTTCTTC. Protein: CASNKWSPGLEGHNEQFF.